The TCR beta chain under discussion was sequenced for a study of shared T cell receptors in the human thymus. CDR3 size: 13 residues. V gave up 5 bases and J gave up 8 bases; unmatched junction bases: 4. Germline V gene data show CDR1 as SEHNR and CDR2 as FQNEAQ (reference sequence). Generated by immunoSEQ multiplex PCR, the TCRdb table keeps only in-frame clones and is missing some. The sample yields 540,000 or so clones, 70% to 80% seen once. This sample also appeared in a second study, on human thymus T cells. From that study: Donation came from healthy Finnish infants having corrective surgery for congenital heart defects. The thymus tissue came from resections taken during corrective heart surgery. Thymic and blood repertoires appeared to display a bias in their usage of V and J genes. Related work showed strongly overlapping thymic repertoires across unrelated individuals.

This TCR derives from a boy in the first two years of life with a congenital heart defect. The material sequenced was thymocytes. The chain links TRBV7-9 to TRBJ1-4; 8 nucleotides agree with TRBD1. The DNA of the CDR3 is TGTGCCAGCAGCCCTCGACAGGGGGAAAAACTGTTTTTT. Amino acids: CASSPRQGEKLFF. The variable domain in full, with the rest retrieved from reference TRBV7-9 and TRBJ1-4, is DTGVSQNPRHKITKRGQNVTFRCDPISEHNRLYWYRQTLGQGPEFLTYFQNEAQLEKSRLLSDRFSAERPKGSFSTLEIQRTEQGDSAMYLCASSPRQGEKLFFGSGTQLSVL.